Below are 20 T cell receptor beta chains sequenced from a single sample in a study of T cell responses to AZD1222 COVID-19 vaccine. TCRdb's copy holds only in-frame clones and misses some; the assay was immunoSEQ multiplex PCR. The sample yields about 130,000 clones, approximately 83% seen once. The sequencing used peripheral blood, collected on day 0 of AZD1222 vaccination. These TCRs come from an adult in good health.

This clone was found a few times. V and J are TRBV7-2 and TRBJ1-2; D ambiguous. Per germline, CDR1 SGHTA and CDR2 FQGNSA. There are 13 residues in the CDR3. Trimming took 4 bases from V and 2 from J, leaving 8 bases between them. CDR3 coding DNA: TGTGCCAGCAGCTCCTACGGCAACTATGGCTACACCTTC. Residues: CASSSYGNYGYTF.

This clone was seen only once. This chain links TRBV4-3 with TRBJ2-3, with D hard to call. Trimming pared 0 bases from V and 0 bases from J, leaving 10 bases between. This CDR3 is 16 amino acids long. Germline values: CDR1 LGHNA, CDR2 YSLEER. CDR3 protein: CASSQDWATSTDTQYF. CDR3 nucleotide sequence: TGCGCCAGCAGCCAAGATTGGGCGACTAGCACAGATACGCAGTATTTT.

The V gene is TRBV11-2, the J gene TRBJ2-7, with a possible D match to TRBD2 (6 bases). CDR3 size: 17 residues. Germline loops: CDR1 SGHAT, CDR2 FQNNGV. V shed 4 bases and J shed 0 bases, with 19 bases lying between them. DNA for the CDR3: TGTGCCAGCAGCTCGACGAACGGACTAAAACTCTCCTACGAGCAGTACTTC. The encoded protein is CASSSTNGLKLSYEQYF.

V usage is TRBV7-8 and J usage is TRBJ1-2; 10 bases fit TRBD1. V shed 2 bases, J shed 3 bases, and the junction held 3 bases outside the gene matches. Germline V gives CDR1 SGHVS, CDR2 FQNEAQ. The CDR3 is 15 residues long. The CDR3 bases are TGTGCCAGCAGCTTACGGACAGGGGGGGACTATGGCTACACCTTC. Protein sequence: CASSLRTGGDYGYTF.

This chain joins TRBV7-9 and TRBJ2-2; TRBD1 matches 10 bases. This CDR3 has 19 residues. Germline lookup yields CDR1 SEHNR and CDR2 FQNEAQ (reference sequence). With V trimmed by 4 bases and J by 1 base, 12 bases remained unmatched. DNA of the CDR3: TGTGCCAGCAGCTCGCGGGGGACAGGGGCTGGGTTGAACACCGGGGAGCTGTTTTTT. It is translated as CASSSRGTGAGLNTGELFF.

This clone was counted between two and nine times. This chain links TRBV7-2 with TRBJ2-3, with TRBD1 matching over 7 bases. V lost 5 bases to trimming and J lost 0 bases; unmatched junction nucleotides: 2. CDR3 length equals 14 residues. The germline CDR1 and CDR2 sequences are SGHTA and FQGNSA. CDR3 sequence: CASSRDSSTDTQYF. The CDR3 nucleotides read TGTGCCAGCAGCCGGGACAGCAGCACAGATACGCAGTATTTT.

The table lists this clone with a count of one. This chain joins TRBV24-1 and TRBJ2-4; 7 nucleotides match TRBD2. The CDR3 totals 13 residues. Germline-derived CDR1 and CDR2 are KGHDR and SFDVKD. V trimming: 2 bases; J trimming: 9 bases; junction bases outside the gene matches: 3. The CDR3 loop reads CATSDWTSVIQYF. Here the CDR3 DNA reads TGTGCCACCAGTGATTGGACTAGTGTCATTCAGTACTTC.

The V and J genes are TRBV7-9 and TRBJ1-1, with D possibly being TRBD1 (6 bases). Germline lookup yields CDR1 SEHNR and CDR2 FQNEAQ (reference sequence). Trimming pared 1 base from V and 4 bases from J, leaving 10 bases between. This CDR3 contains 14 residues. The CDR3 loop is CASSLEGGGTEAFF. DNA of the CDR3: TGTGCCAGCAGCTTAGAAGGGGGTGGCACTGAAGCTTTCTTT.

This chain connects TRBV5-6 to TRBJ2-7, with 8 bases lining up with TRBD1. Per germline, CDR1 SGHDT and CDR2 YYEEEE. The trim removed 1 base at V and 7 bases at J, leaving 10 bases unmatched. The CDR3 has 15 amino acids. The CDR3 bases are TGTGCCAGCAGCTTGTTTCGGCAGGGGGCAATGGAGCAGTACTTC. Amino acids: CASSLFRQGAMEQYF.

J is TRBJ1-6 and V is TRBV18; the D gene is possibly TRBD1 (5 bases). V lost 7 bases, J lost 0 bases, and 7 bases lay in between. This CDR3 contains 14 residues. Looked up from germline, CDR1 is KGHSH and CDR2 is LQKENI. The CDR3, as DNA: TGTGCCAGCTGGGGCAGCTCCTATAATTCACCCCTCCACTTT. This gives the protein CASWGSSYNSPLHF.

The V and J genes are TRBV7-6 and TRBJ2-1; a possible D gene is TRBD1 (5 bases). Germline lookup yields CDR1 SGHVS and CDR2 FNYEAQ. V lost 5 bases to trimming and J lost 5 bases, with 13 bases between them. The CDR3 runs 14 residues. In DNA form, the CDR3 reads TGTGCCAGCAGCGTCACCAGGGTAAACAATGAGCAGTTCTTC. It is translated as CASSVTRVNNEQFF.

The chain carries TRBV19 and TRBJ2-6; 8 bases fit TRBD2. CDR1 LNHDA and CDR2 SQIVND come from the germline V gene (reference sequence). V lost 3 bases, J lost 0 bases, and 7 bases stayed unmatched. CDR3 length equals 18 residues. For the CDR3, the DNA is TGTGCCAGTAGTATCGGGGGGGTGTGGAGCTCTGGGGCCAACGTCCTGACTTTC. It encodes CASSIGGVWSSGANVLTF.

V gene TRBV7-2 combines with J gene TRBJ1-4; D uncertain. V gave up 3 bases and J gave up 4 bases, with 9 bases separating them. CDR3 size: 14 residues. Germline V lookup: CDR1 SGHTA, CDR2 FQGNSA. This CDR3 is CASSLNSYNEKLFF. In nucleotides, the CDR3 is TGTGCCAGCAGCTTGAACAGTTATAATGAAAAACTGTTTTTT.

This clone was observed once. The V gene is TRBV28, the J gene TRBJ1-5; possible D gene TRBD1, 6 bases. This CDR3 region has 15 residues. Trimming took off 3 bases at V and 4 bases at J, with 13 bases between the two ends. The germline CDR1 and CDR2 sequences are MDHEN and SYDVKM. This CDR3 is CASSFAGARNQPQHF. Written as DNA, the CDR3 is TGTGCCAGCAGTTTTGCGGGGGCGCGGAATCAGCCCCAGCATTTT.

By sample fraction, this clone is medium-sized. The same CDR3 can be traced to other DNA sequences in this sample. V is TRBV9 and J is TRBJ1-1; the match to TRBD1 covers 11 bases. J lost 4 bases, V lost 3 bases, and 5 bases had no gene match. Germline CDR1 reads SGDLS; CDR2 reads YYNGEE. This CDR3 is 15 amino acids long. The CDR3 DNA reads TGTGCCAGCAGCGGGGACAGGGGGGGTTTCACTGAAGCTTTCTTT. It specifies CASSGDRGGFTEAFF. The full variable domain, with the rest looked up from reference TRBV9 and TRBJ1-1, is DSGVTQTPKHLITATGQRVTLRCSPRSGDLSVYWYQQSLDQGLQFLIQYYNGEERAKGNILERFSAQQFPDLHSELNLSSLELGDSALYFCASSGDRGGFTEAFFGQGTRLTVV.

The chain combines TRBV6-4 with TRBJ1-2; 12 positions match TRBD1. The CDR3 extends over 14 amino acids. CDR1 is MRHNA, CDR2 SNTAGT, per germline. V was clipped by 6 bases and J by 6 bases; unmatched bases: 5. As DNA, the CDR3 is TGTGCCAGCAGCCGGGACAGGGGGCGGAATGGCTACACCTTC. Translating gives CASSRDRGRNGYTF.

The rearrangement uses TRBV5-4 and TRBJ1-1; no reliable D call. Between the trimmed V and J ends, which lost 1 base and 4 bases, there was a span of 11 bases. The CDR3 has 14 amino acids. Germline V gene data show CDR1 as SGHNT and CDR2 as YYREEE (reference sequence). CDR3 amino acids: CASSLRAEGTEAFF. CDR3 nucleotides: TGTGCCAGCAGCTTGAGGGCCGAGGGCACTGAAGCTTTCTTT.

The J gene is TRBJ2-1, the V gene TRBV19; tentatively, D is TRBD1 or TRBD2 (7 bases each). The germline V and J ends were trimmed by 6 bases and 4 bases, with 16 bases remaining between them. The CDR3 is 15 amino acids. CDR1 LNHDA and CDR2 SQIVND come from the germline V gene (reference sequence). CDR3 amino acids: CASSRGRGGYNEQFF. Written as DNA, the CDR3 is TGTGCCAGTAGCCGAGGCAGGGGGGGATACAATGAGCAGTTCTTC.

The gene calls are TRBV5-1 and TRBJ1-2; 7 positions agree with TRBD1. Germline-derived CDR1 and CDR2 are SGHRS and YFSETQ. This CDR3 contains 15 residues. V shed 3 bases, J shed 1 base, and the junction held 6 bases outside the gene matches. In DNA, the CDR3 is TGCGCCAGCAGCTGGACAGGAACCTATAACTATGGCTACACCTTC. The encoded protein is CASSWTGTYNYGYTF.

V usage is TRBV19 and J usage is TRBJ2-6; 8 bases match TRBD1. Unmatched junction bases numbered 10, after V lost 2 bases and J lost 4 bases. Per the germline V gene, CDR1 is LNHDA and CDR2 is SQIVND (reference sequence). The CDR3 is made up of 18 amino acids. The chain's CDR3 is CASSILGRGRPGANVLTF. The CDR3, as DNA: TGTGCCAGTAGTATACTTGGCAGGGGGCGCCCGGGGGCCAACGTCCTGACTTTC.